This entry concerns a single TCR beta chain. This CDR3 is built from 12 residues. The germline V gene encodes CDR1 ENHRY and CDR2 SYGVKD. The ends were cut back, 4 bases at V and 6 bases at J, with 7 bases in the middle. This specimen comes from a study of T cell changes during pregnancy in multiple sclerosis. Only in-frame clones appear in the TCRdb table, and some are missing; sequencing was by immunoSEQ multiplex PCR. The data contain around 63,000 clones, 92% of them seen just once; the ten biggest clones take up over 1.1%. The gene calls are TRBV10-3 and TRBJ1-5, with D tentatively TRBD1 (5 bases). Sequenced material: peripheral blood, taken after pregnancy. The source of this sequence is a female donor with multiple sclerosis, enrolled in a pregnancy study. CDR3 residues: CAISAQGQPQHF. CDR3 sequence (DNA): TGTGCCATCAGTGCTCAGGGTCAGCCCCAGCATTTT.